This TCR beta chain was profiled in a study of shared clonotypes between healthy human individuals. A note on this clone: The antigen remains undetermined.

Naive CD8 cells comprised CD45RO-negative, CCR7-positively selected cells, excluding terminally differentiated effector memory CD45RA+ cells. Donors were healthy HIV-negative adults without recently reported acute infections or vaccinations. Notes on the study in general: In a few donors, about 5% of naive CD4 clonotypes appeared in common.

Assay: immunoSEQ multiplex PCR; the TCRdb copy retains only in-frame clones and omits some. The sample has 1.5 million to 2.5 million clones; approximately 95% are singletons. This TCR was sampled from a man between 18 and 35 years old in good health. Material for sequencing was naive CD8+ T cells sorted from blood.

This CDR3 reads CASSLGVVLGRQYF. Here the CDR3 DNA reads TGTGCCAGCAGCTTAGGAGTGGTCCTCGGGCGGCAGTACTTC. The rearrangement links TRBV5-6 to TRBJ2-7; D unclear. Trimming removed 2 bases from V and 9 bases from J, with 18 bases in between. Germline CDR1 SGHDT, CDR2 YYEEEE. This CDR3 has 14 amino acids.